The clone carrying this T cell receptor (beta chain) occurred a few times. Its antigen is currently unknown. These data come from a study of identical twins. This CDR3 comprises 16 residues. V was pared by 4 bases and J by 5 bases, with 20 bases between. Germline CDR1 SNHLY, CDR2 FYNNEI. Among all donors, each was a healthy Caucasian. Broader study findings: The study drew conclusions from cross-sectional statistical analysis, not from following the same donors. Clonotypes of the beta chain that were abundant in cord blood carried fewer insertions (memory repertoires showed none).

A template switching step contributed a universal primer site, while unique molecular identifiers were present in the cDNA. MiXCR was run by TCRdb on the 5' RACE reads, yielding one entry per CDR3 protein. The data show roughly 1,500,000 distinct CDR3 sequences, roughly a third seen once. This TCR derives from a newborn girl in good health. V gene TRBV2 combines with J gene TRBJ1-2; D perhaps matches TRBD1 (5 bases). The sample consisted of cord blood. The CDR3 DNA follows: TGTGCCAGCAGTGTAGCAGGTCATGGGGCTTGGTATGGCTACACCTTC. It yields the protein CASSVAGHGAWYGYTF. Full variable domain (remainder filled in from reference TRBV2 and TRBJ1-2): EPEVTQTPSHQVTQMGQEVILRCVPISNHLYFYWYRQILGQKVEFLVSFYNNEISEKSEIFDDQFSVERPDGSNFTLKIRSTKLEDSAMYFCASSVAGHGAWYGYTFGSGTRLTVV.